This T cell receptor beta chain was observed in a study of OX40 agonist ivuxolimab in advanced cancers. This CDR3 region has 14 residues. The V and J ends lost 0 bases and 4 bases respectively, with 10 bases between them. Germline CDR1 and CDR2: SGHTA and FQGNSA. This table comes from immunoSEQ multiplex PCR, and its TCRdb copy is limited to in-frame clones, with some not included. Among around 82,000 clones listed, 88% were seen once. The source of this sequence is an adult with an advanced solid tumor such as melanoma, head and neck, liver or kidney cancer. V is TRBV7-2 and J is TRBJ2-7; D is undetermined. The sequences come from CD4+ or CD8+ T cells sorted from blood, collected in a trial of the OX40 agonist ivuxolimab. As DNA, the CDR3 is TGTGCCAGCAGCTTAGCGCGCAGAGTTTACGAGCAGTACTTC. Translated, it gives CASSLARRVYEQYF.